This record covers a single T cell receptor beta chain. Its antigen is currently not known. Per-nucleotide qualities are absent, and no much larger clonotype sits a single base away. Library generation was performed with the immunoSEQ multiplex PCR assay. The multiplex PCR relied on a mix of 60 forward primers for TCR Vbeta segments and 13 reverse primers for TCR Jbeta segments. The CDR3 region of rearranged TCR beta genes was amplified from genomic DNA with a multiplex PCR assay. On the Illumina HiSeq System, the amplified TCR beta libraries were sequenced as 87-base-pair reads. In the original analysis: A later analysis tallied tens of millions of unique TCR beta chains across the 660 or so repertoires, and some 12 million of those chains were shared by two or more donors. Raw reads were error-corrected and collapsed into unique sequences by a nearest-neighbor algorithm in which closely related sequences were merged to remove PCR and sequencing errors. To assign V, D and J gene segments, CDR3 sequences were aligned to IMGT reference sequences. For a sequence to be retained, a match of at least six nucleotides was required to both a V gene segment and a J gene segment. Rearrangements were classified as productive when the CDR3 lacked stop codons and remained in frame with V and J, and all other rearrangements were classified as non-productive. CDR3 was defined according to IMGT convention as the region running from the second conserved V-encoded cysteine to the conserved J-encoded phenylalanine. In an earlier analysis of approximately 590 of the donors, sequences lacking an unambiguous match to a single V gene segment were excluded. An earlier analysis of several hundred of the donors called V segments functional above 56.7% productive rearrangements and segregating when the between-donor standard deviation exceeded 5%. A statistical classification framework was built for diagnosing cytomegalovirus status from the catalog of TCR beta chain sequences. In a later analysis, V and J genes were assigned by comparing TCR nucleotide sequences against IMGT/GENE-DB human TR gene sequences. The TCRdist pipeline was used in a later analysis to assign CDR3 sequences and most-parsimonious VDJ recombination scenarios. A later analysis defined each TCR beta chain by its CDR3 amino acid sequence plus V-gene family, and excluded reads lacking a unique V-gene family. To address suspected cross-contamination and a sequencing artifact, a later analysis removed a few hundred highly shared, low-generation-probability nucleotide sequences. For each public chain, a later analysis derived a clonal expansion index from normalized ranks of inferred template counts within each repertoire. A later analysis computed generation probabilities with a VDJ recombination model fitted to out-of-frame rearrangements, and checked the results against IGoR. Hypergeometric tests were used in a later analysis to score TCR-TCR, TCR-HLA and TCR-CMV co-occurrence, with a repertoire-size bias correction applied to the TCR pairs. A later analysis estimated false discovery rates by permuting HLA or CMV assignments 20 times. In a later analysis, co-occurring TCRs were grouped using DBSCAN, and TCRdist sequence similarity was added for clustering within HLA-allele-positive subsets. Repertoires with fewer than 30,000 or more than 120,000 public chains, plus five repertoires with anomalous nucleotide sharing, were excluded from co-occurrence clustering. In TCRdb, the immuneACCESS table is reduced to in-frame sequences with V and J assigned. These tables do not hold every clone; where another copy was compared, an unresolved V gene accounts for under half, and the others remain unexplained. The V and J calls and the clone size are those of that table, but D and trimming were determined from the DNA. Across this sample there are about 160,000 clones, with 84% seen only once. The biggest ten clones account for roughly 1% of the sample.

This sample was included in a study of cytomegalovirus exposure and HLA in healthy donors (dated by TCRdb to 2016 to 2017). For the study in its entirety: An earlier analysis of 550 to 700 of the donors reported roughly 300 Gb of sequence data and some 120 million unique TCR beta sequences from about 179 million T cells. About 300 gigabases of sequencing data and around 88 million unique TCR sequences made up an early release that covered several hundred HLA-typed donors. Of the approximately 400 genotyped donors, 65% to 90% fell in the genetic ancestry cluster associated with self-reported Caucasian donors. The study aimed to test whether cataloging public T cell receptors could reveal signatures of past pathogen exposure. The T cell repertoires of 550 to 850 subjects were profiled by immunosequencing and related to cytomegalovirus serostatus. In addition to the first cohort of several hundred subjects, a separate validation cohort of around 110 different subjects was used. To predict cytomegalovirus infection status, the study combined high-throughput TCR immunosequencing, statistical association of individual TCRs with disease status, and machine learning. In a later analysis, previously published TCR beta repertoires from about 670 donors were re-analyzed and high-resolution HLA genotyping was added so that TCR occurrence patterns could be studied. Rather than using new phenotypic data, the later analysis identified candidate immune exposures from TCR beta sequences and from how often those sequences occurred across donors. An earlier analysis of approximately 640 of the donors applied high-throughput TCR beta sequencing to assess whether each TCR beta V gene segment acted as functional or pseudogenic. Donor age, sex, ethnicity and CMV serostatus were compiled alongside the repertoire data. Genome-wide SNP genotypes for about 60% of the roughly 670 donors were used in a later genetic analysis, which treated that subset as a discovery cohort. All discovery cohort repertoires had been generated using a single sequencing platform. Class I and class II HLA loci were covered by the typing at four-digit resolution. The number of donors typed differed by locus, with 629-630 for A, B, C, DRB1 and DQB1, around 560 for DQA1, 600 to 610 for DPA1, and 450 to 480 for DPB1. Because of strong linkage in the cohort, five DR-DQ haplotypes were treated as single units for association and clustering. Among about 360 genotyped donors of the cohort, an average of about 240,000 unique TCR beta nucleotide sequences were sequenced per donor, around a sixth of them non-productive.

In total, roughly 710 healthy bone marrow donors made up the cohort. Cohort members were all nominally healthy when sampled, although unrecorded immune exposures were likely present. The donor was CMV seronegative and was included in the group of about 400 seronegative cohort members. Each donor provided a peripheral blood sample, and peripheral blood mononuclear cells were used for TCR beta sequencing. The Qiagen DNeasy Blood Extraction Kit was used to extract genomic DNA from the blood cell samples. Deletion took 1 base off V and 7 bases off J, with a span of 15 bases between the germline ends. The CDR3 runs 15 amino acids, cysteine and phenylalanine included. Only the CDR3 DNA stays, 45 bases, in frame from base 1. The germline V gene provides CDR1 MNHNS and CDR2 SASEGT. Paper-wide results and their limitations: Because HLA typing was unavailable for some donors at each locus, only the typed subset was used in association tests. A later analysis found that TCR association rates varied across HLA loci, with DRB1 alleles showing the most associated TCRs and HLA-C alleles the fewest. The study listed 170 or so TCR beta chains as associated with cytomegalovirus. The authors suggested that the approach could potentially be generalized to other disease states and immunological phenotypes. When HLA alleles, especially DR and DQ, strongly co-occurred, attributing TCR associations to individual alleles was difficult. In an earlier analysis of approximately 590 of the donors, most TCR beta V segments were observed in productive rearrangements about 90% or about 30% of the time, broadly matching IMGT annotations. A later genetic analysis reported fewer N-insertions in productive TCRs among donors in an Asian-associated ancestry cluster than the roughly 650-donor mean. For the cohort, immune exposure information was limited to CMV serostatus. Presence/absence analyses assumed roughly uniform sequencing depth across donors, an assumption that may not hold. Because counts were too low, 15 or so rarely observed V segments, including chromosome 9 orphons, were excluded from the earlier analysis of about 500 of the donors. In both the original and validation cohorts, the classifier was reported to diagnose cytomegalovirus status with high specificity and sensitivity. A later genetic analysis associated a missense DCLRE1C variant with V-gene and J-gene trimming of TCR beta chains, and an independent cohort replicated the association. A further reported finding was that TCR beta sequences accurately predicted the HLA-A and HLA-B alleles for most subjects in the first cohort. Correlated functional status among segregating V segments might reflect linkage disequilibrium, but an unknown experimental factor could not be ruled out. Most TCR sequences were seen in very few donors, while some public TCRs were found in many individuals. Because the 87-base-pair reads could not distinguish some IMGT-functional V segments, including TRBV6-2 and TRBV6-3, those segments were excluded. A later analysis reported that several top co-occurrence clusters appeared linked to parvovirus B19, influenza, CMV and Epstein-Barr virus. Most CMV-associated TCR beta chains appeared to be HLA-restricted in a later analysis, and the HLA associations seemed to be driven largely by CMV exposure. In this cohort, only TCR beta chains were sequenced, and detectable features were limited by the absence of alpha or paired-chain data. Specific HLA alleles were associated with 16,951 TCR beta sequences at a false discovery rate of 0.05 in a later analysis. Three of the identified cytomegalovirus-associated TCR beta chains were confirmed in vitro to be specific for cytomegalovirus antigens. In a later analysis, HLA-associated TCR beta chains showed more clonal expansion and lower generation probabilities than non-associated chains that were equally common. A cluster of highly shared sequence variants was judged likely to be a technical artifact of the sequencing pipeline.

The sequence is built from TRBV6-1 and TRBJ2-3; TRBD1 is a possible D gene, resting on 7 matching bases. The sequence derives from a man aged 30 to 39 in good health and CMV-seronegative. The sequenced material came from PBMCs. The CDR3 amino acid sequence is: CASSEGRGRVNTQYF. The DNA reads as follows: TGTGCCAGCAGTGAAGGGAGGGGGCGCGTCAATACGCAGTATTTT.